The clone carrying this T cell receptor (beta chain) was counted at least ten times. Its cognate antigen is unknown. Authors of the study amplified TCR beta CDR3 regions from RNA transcripts. TCR CDR3 underwent first-round RT-PCR with the HTBI primer set. TCRdb reprocessed the multiplex PCR reads with MiXCR, giving one entry per CDR3 protein. This table holds a few hundred thousand distinct CDR3 sequences, 15% to 19% found once. Trimming took off 0 bases at V and 6 bases at J, with 14 bases between the two ends. Germline loops: CDR1 GTSNPN, CDR2 SVGIG (reference sequence). The CDR3 runs 14 residues. This sample was included in a study of T cells in Graves' hyperthyroidism and ophthalmopathy. Study-wide results and limits: Before onset, by a median of around 6.4 months, the model predicted ophthalmopathy. The authors' 13 V-J model separated ophthalmopathy from stable hyperthyroidism. Blood also held most thyroid clonotypes expanded beyond 0.001.

Graves' hyperthyroidism without ophthalmopathy progression within 18 months was termed stable. This TCR was recovered from a young woman with Graves' hyperthyroidism. The sample taken for sequencing was blood. The chain employs TRBV30 and TRBJ1-2; D gene ambiguous. The DNA for the CDR3 is TGTGCCTGGAGTGTTGGTCCGGGTTTCAATGGCTACACCTTC. This translates into CAWSVGPGFNGYTF.